This is a list of T cell receptor beta chains from one sample in a study of cytomegalovirus exposure and HLA in healthy donors. Assay used: immunoSEQ multiplex PCR; TCRdb lists only in-frame clones, some missing. The profile shows about 110,000 clones, about 88% of them singletons. The material sequenced was PBMCs. The receptors come from a young woman in good health and CMV-seronegative. Each CDR3 is given with its conserved first and last residue. D genes are given only for firm matches. Only some rows state a clone size, as once, few, many or a class for expanded clones.

J	D	V	size	CDR3	DNA
TRBJ1-6	NA	TRBV6-5	NA	CASSYGGGRAASPLHF	TGTGCCAGCAGTTACGGGGGCGGAAGGGCAGCTTCACCCCTCCACTTT
TRBJ2-7	NA	TRBV7-9	once	CASSSQPGGEQYF	TGTGCCAGCAGCTCCCAACCCGGGGGCGAGCAGTACTTC
TRBJ1-2	NA	TRBV27	NA	CASSSRGPYGYTF	TGTGCCAGCAGTTCCAGGGGACCCTATGGCTACACCTTC
TRBJ2-7	NA	TRBV7-8	NA	CASSQGRVWNEQYF	TGTGCCAGCAGCCAGGGGCGGGTCTGGAACGAGCAGTACTTC
TRBJ2-7	NA	TRBV21-1	NA	CASSKFSGRGDEQYF	TGTGCCAGCAGCAAATTTAGTGGCAGGGGCGACGAGCAGTACTTC
TRBJ1-4	TRBD1	TRBV9	NA	CASSVDSGTGGTEKLFF	TGTGCCAGCAGCGTAGACTCTGGGACAGGGGGGACTGAAAAACTGTTTTTT
TRBJ2-1	NA	TRBV5-6	NA	CASSLSAAYNEQFF	TGTGCCAGCAGCTTGAGCGCCGCGTACAATGAGCAGTTCTTC
TRBJ2-1	NA	TRBV11-2	NA	CASSSFHEQFF	TGTGCCAGCAGCTCATTCCATGAGCAGTTCTTC
TRBJ2-7	NA	TRBV7-9	NA	CASSLRRAGEQYF	TGTGCCAGCAGCTTAAGGAGGGCAGGAGAGCAGTACTTC
TRBJ2-1	NA	TRBV29-1	NA	CSVEWAGDEQFF	TGCAGCGTTGAGTGGGCCGGCGATGAGCAGTTCTTC
TRBJ1-1	NA	TRBV7-8	NA	CASSFGGANTEAFF	TGTGCCAGCAGCTTCGGGGGGGCGAACACTGAAGCTTTCTTT
TRBJ2-2	TRBD2	TRBV7-9	NA	CASRQASGSGELFF	TGTGCCAGCAGGCAAGCTAGCGGGTCCGGGGAGCTGTTTTTT
TRBJ2-7	TRBD2	TRBV28	NA	CATSPGLAGRYEQYF	TGTGCCACCTCCCCGGGACTAGCGGGCCGGTACGAGCAGTACTTC
TRBJ1-2	NA	TRBV18	NA	CASSPLPDSDYGYTF	TGTGCCAGCTCACCACTTCCTGACAGTGACTATGGCTACACCTTC
TRBJ2-7	TRBD1	TRBV2	NA	CASRTGTGLSYEQYF	TGTGCCAGCAGGACTGGGACAGGCCTCTCCTACGAGCAGTACTTC
TRBJ2-7	NA	TRBV4-3	NA	CASSQWRQDPYEQYF	TGCGCCAGCAGCCAATGGCGACAGGACCCCTACGAGCAGTACTTC
TRBJ2-7	TRBD2	TRBV19	NA	CASSPTSGGPYEQYF	TGTGCCAGTAGTCCGACTAGCGGGGGTCCCTACGAGCAGTACTTC
TRBJ2-2	NA	TRBV28	NA	CASSLEVSGTGELFF	TGTGCCAGCAGTTTGGAGGTCTCGGGCACCGGGGAGCTGTTTTTT
TRBJ2-6	TRBD2	TRBV19	NA	CASKRGANSGANVLTF	TGTGCCAGTAAGCGGGGGGCAAATTCTGGGGCCAACGTCCTGACTTTC
TRBJ2-7	NA	TRBV19	NA	CASSPRTESYEQYF	TGTGCCAGTAGTCCGCGGACAGAGTCCTACGAGCAGTACTTC
TRBJ1-5	TRBD1	TRBV28	NA	CASIKTTGVGQPQHF	TGTGCCAGCATCAAAACGACAGGGGTGGGTCAGCCCCAGCATTTT
TRBJ2-1	TRBD2	TRBV13	NA	CASSPYNSGRDYNEQFF	TGTGCCAGCAGCCCTTACAATAGCGGGAGAGATTACAATGAGCAGTTCTTC
TRBJ2-3	NA	TRBV2	NA	CASSENRDTQYF	TGTGCCAGCAGTGAGAACAGGGATACGCAGTATTTT
TRBJ2-1	TRBD1	TRBV6-1	NA	CASSPGTAGNEQFF	TGTGCCAGCAGTCCCGGGACAGCTGGCAATGAGCAGTTCTTC
TRBJ2-1	TRBD2	TRBV5-4	NA	CASGLAGKVEQFF	TGTGCCAGCGGACTAGCGGGGAAGGTTGAGCAGTTCTTC
TRBJ2-1	TRBD2	TRBV5-4	NA	CASSLYGGDNYNEQFF	TGTGCCAGCAGCTTGTACGGGGGGGACAATTACAATGAGCAGTTCTTC
TRBJ2-1	TRBD1	TRBV2	NA	CASRLQGSSYNEQFF	TGTGCCAGCAGATTACAGGGGAGCTCCTACAATGAGCAGTTCTTC
TRBJ1-2	TRBD1	TRBV19	NA	CASSHSTGGDGRYGYTF	TGTGCCAGTAGCCACTCGACAGGGGGCGACGGACGCTATGGCTACACCTTC
TRBJ2-7	NA	TRBV4-1	NA	CASSGRPGKFHSPESLDYEQYF	TGCGCCAGCAGCGGTCGGCCAGGGAAGTTCCATTCGCCCGAAAGCTTAGACTACGAGCAGTACTTC
TRBJ1-1	NA	TRBV9	once	CASTPTPHEGLNTEAFF	TGTGCCAGCACCCCCACACCCCACGAGGGACTTAACACTGAAGCTTTCTTT
TRBJ1-5	NA	TRBV14	NA	CASSQEARSYSNQPQHF	TGTGCCAGCAGCCAAGAGGCCAGAAGTTATAGCAATCAGCCCCAGCATTTT
TRBJ2-5	TRBD1	TRBV18	NA	CASSYFGTGLQETQYF	TGTGCCAGCTCATATTTCGGGACAGGGCTTCAAGAGACCCAGTACTTC
TRBJ1-2	NA	TRBV4-3	NA	CASSQGHKGGFRGYTF	TGCGCCAGCAGCCAAGGACACAAGGGGGGGTTTAGGGGCTACACCTTC
TRBJ1-1	TRBD1	TRBV30	NA	CAWSRDSSTEAFF	TGTGCCTGGAGTCGGGACAGTTCCACTGAAGCTTTCTTT
TRBJ1-1	NA	TRBV11-2	NA	CASSFGGNTEAFF	TGTGCCAGCAGCTTCGGGGGAAACACTGAAGCTTTCTTT
TRBJ2-3	NA	TRBV2	NA	CASTGRDTQYF	TGTGCCAGTACAGGGCGGGATACGCAGTATTTT
TRBJ2-1	NA	TRBV29-1	NA	CSVEDSRGRSLNEQFF	TGCAGCGTTGAAGATAGTCGGGGAAGGTCACTCAATGAGCAGTTCTTC
TRBJ2-2	NA	TRBV11-2	NA	CASSRSSTNTGELFF	TGTGCCAGCTCTCGGTCTAGCACTAACACCGGGGAGCTGTTTTTT
TRBJ2-5	TRBD2	TRBV14	NA	CASSPRDSGTRETQYF	TGTGCCAGCAGCCCGAGGGATAGCGGGACTCGGGAGACCCAGTACTTC
TRBJ2-1	TRBD1	TRBV7-3	NA	CASSSGQNSYNEQFF	TGTGCCAGCAGCTCGGGACAGAATTCCTACAATGAGCAGTTCTTC
TRBJ1-1	TRBD1	TRBV25-1	once	CASSQSGTGLYEAFF	TGTGCCAGCAGTCAAAGCGGGACAGGGCTTTATGAAGCTTTCTTT
TRBJ2-1	TRBD2	TRBV9	NA	CASSVGLAARSEQFF	TGTGCCAGCAGCGTAGGTCTAGCGGCGAGAAGTGAGCAGTTCTTC
TRBJ2-3	NA	TRBV6-5	NA	CASSLIAAEPDTQYF	TGTGCCAGCAGTCTTATAGCGGCGGAACCAGATACGCAGTATTTT
TRBJ2-3	NA	TRBV5-1	once	CASSAHSGTDTQYF	TGCGCCAGCAGCGCACACAGTGGCACAGATACGCAGTATTTT
TRBJ2-5	TRBD2	TRBV7-8	NA	CATRGTSGSPETQYF	TGTGCCACAAGGGGGACTAGCGGGAGTCCAGAGACCCAGTACTTC
TRBJ2-1	NA	TRBV7-8	NA	CASSLDESGSYNEQFF	TGTGCCAGCAGCTTAGACGAATCCGGCTCCTACAATGAGCAGTTCTTC